This record covers a single T cell receptor beta chain. This entry is derived from a study of cytotoxic CD8 clonotypes in ibrutinib-treated CLL. Libraries were prepared by immunoSEQ multiplex PCR; TCRdb keeps only in-frame clonotypes and omits some of them. The repertoire holds 110,000 to 150,000 clones, with approximately 80% as singletons. This specimen consisted of PBMCs, obtained after 24 months of ibrutinib treatment. This TCR was recovered from a human donor with chronic lymphocytic leukemia.

The CDR3 is CASSPGTGWGTQYF. The DNA of the CDR3 is TGTGCCAGCAGTCCCGGGACAGGGTGGGGGACCCAGTACTTC. The rearrangement uses TRBV27 and TRBJ2-5; 9 nucleotides line up with TRBD1. V shed 5 bases, J shed 7 bases, and the junction held 8 bases outside the gene matches. CDR3 length equals 14 residues. Per the germline V gene, CDR1 is MNHEY and CDR2 is SMNVEV (reference sequence).